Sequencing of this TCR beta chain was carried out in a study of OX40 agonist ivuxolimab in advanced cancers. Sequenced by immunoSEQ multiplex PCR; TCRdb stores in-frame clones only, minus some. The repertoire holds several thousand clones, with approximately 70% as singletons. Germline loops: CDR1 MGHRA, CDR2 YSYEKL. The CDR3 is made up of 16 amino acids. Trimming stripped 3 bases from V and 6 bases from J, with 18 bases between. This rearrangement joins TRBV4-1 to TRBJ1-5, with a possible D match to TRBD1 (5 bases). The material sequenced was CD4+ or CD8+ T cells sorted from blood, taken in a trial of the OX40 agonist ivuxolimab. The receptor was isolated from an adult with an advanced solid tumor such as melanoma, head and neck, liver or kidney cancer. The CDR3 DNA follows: TGCGCCAGCAGCCATGTCGGCAGGGAGATCGGTCAGCCCCAGCATTTT. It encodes CASSHVGREIGQPQHF.